What follows are 5 T cell receptor beta chains derived from one specimen sequenced in a study of T cell responses to AZD1222 COVID-19 vaccine. Produced via immunoSEQ multiplex PCR; TCRdb's table is partial and in-frame only. The sample records around 150,000 clones, 70% to 90% being singletons. The sequencing used peripheral blood, collected on day 0 of AZD1222 vaccination. These receptors all come from an adult in good health.

The CDR3 coding sequence is TGTGCCTGGAGTGTTCAGAGGACAGGGCGAGAGCCCCAGCATTTT. This codes for CAWSVQRTGREPQHF. The chain joins TRBV30 to TRBJ1-5; TRBD1 aligns across 8 bases. Germline assignment: CDR1 GTSNPN and CDR2 SVGIG (reference sequence). This CDR3 is built from 15 residues. V lost 0 bases and J lost 8; bases outside the gene matches: 9. The full variable domain, with the rest looked up from reference TRBV30 and TRBJ1-5, is SQTIHQWPATLVQPVGSPLSLECTVEGTSNPNLYWYRQAAGRGLQLLFYSVGIGQISSEVPQNLSASRPQDRQFILSSKKLLLSDSGFYLCAWSVQRTGREPQHFGDGTRLSIL.

As to this clone: The same CDR3 is also encoded by other DNA sequences in this sample. V and J are TRBV6-1 and TRBJ1-2; tentatively, D is TRBD1 (5 bases). The CDR3 runs 13 residues. V lost 2 bases, J lost 4 bases, and 8 bases lay in between. Germline CDR1 MNHNS, CDR2 SASEGT. CDR3 residues: CASSESGGYGYTF. In DNA form, the CDR3 reads TGTGCCAGCAGTGAATCCGGGGGCTATGGCTACACCTTC.

This sequence joins TRBV6-2 or TRBV6-3 and TRBJ1-5, with D perhaps matching TRBD1 (5 bases). Germline CDR1 and CDR2: MNHEY and SVGEGT. CDR3 length equals 15 residues. Trimming left V 1 base short and J 3 bases short, with 10 bases between. The DNA for the CDR3 is TGTGCCAGCAGTTACTACGGGGGATCCAATCAGCCCCAGCATTTT. Its protein is CASSYYGGSNQPQHF.

The rearrangement uses TRBV10-3 and TRBJ2-4; 7 nucleotides line up with TRBD1. The ends lost 6 bases at V and 6 bases at J; junction bases unmatched: 8. This CDR3 has 14 amino acids. The germline V gene has CDR1 ENHRY and CDR2 SYGVKD. CDR3 nucleotide sequence: TGTGCCATCAGAAAGGGGGCAGAAGGAAACATTCAGTACTTC. This translates into CAIRKGAEGNIQYF.

The genes are TRBV2 and TRBJ2-3; 7 nucleotides line up with TRBD1. V dropped 9 bases and J dropped 6; count of bases not matched to a gene: 18. The CDR3 runs to 16 residues. CDR1 and CDR2 from the germline V gene are SNHLY and FYNNEI. In DNA form, the CDR3 reads TGTGCCAGTTTACCTCGACGACAGGGAATCCTGGATACGCAGTATTTT. Amino acids: CASLPRRQGILDTQYF.